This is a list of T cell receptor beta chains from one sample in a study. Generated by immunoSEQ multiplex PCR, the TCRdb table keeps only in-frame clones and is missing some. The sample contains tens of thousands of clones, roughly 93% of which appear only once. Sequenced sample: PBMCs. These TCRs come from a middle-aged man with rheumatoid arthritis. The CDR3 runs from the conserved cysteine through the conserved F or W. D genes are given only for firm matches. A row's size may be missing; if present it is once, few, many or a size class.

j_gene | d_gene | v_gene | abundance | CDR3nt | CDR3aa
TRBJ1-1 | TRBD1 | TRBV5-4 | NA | TGTGCCAGCAGCTTGGATGGGACAGGGAACACTGAAGCTTTCTTT | CASSLDGTGNTEAFF
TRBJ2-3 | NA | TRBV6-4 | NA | TGTGCCAGCAGTGACTCAGGACGGGCAGATACGCAGTATTTT | CASSDSGRADTQYF
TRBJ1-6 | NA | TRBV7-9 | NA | TGTGCCAGCAGCTTCCGGGGCTCCTATAATTCACCCCTCCACTTT | CASSFRGSYNSPLHF
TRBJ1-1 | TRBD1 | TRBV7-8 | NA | TGTGCCAGCAGCCTGCGGGACAGGCTATACACTGAAGCTTTCTTT | CASSLRDRLYTEAFF
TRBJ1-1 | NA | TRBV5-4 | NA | TGTGCCAGCAGCTTGAGACTCCATGGGGGGATTAACACTGAAGCTTTCTTT | CASSLRLHGGINTEAFF
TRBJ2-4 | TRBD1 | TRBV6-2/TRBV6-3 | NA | TGTGCCAGCAGTTACTCGGGACAGGGTATCATTCAGTACTTC | CASSYSGQGIIQYF
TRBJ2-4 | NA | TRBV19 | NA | TGTGCCAGTAGTATGAGGAGGGACATTCAGTACTTC | CASSMRRDIQYF
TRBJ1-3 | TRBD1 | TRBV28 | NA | TGTGCCAGCAACAGGGGGCTCGGAAACACCATATATTTT | CASNRGLGNTIYF
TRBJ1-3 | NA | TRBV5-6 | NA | TGTGCCAGCAGCCTGGACACTGGCCCTGGAAACACCATATATTTT | CASSLDTGPGNTIYF
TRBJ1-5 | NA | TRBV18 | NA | TGTGCCAGCTCACCGGGCAGCAGAGTCAATCAGCCCCAGCATTTT | CASSPGSRVNQPQHF
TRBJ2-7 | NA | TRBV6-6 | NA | TGTGCCAGCGCAGCGGAGTTTCAGATGGGGCAGTACTTC | CASAAEFQMGQYF
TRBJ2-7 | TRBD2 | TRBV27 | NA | TGTGCCAGCACCCTACGTTGGGGTAGCGGGAGCTCCTACGAGCAGTACTTC | CASTLRWGSGSSYEQYF
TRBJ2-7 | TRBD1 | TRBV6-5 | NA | TGTGCCAGCAGTCTGGGGACAGGGACCTACGAGCAGTACTTC | CASSLGTGTYEQYF
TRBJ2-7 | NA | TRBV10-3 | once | TGTGCCATCAGTGAGCTGGGTCCGAGCTCCTACGAGCAGTACTTC | CAISELGPSSYEQYF
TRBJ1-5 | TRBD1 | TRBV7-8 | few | TGTGCCAGCAGCTTAGATGGACAGGGGAGCCAGCCCCAGCATTTT | CASSLDGQGSQPQHF
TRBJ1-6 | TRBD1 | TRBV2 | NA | TGTGCCAGTAAGAGCACCGGGACAGATAATTCACCCCTCCACTTT | CASKSTGTDNSPLHF
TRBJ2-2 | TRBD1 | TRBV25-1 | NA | TGTGCCAGCAGGCGGTCCCCGGGACAGGGGACCACCGGGGAGCTGTTTTTT | CASRRSPGQGTTGELFF
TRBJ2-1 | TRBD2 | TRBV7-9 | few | TGTGCCAGCAGCTTAGCAGGTAGCGGGGGGGTCAATGAGCAGTTCTTC | CASSLAGSGGVNEQFF
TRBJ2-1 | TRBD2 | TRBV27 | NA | TGTGCCAGCAGTTTAGGGACTAGCGGGCACAATGAGCAGTTCTTC | CASSLGTSGHNEQFF
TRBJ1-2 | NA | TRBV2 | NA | TGTGCCAGCAGTGAAGCTGGGGGACCGGGCAGGGGAATTAACTATGGCTACACCTTC | CASSEAGGPGRGINYGYTF
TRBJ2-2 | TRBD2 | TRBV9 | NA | TGTGCCAGCAGCGCTCCTAGCGGAAGGAACACCGGGGAGCTGTTTTTT | CASSAPSGRNTGELFF
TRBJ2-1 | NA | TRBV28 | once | TGTGCCAGCAGACTGACCGATTACAATGAGCAGTTCTTC | CASRLTDYNEQFF
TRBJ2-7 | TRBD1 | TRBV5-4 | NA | TGTGCCAGCAGCAAGGACAGGGGGACCTCCTACGAGCAGTACTTC | CASSKDRGTSYEQYF
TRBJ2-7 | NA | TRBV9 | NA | TGTGCCAGCAGCGCCGGGAATCCGGGAAACGAGCAGTACTTC | CASSAGNPGNEQYF
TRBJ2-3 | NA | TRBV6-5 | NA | TGTGCCAGCAGTTTCATCATAACAGATACGCAGTATTTT | CASSFIITDTQYF
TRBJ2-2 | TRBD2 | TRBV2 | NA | TGTGCCAGCACCAACGGGGGGGCCGTTGGAGCCGGGGAGCTGTTTTTT | CASTNGGAVGAGELFF
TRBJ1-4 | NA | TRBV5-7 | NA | TGTGCCAGCAGTGGGGAGAGTGAAAAACTGTTTTTT | CASSGESEKLFF
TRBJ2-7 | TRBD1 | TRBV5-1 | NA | TGCGCCAGCAGCTTGTATCAGGGGGCCTACGAGCAGTACTTC | CASSLYQGAYEQYF
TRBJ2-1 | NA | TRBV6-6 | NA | TGTGCCAGCAGGTACCGGGACCGACCTAACAATGAGCAGTTCTTC | CASRYRDRPNNEQFF
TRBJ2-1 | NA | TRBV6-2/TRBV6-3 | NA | TGTGCCAGCAGTTACGTAATGCAAGGACACAATGAGCAGTTCTTC | CASSYVMQGHNEQFF
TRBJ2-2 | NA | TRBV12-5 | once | TGTGCTAGTGGTTTGGTACTACGAGGGCTTATAGAGTTCGGGGAGCTGTTTTTT | CASGLVLRGLIEFGELFF
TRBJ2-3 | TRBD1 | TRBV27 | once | TGTGCCAGCAGTTTAGGGGCAGGGGGCATAGATACGCAGTATTTT | CASSLGAGGIDTQYF